This TCR beta chain appears in the sequencing data of a study of T cells in localized non-small cell lung cancer. The study, taken as a whole, reports: In adjacent lung appeared a median around 62 of the top 100 tumor clones.

To note about this clone: No antigen is known for it.

The table came from immunoSEQ multiplex PCR; TCRdb's copy has only in-frame clones and leaves some out. The sample shows around 36,000 clones, around 81% of them seen only once. The CDR3 runs to 13 residues. CDR1 and CDR2 (germline): SGHTA, FQGNSA. Trimming removed 4 bases from V and 3 bases from J, with 7 bases in between. Source: peripheral blood mononuclear cells, taken before any cancer treatment. This TCR was sampled from a male donor aged 60 or older with stage II lung adenocarcinoma. The J gene is TRBJ1-5, the V gene TRBV7-2; D gene unclear. DNA of the CDR3: TGTGCCAGCAGCTGGCGGGACAATCAGCCCCAGCATTTT. This codes for CASSWRDNQPQHF.